This TCR beta chain emerged from a study of identical twins. This CDR3 has 12 residues. V gave up 6 bases and J gave up 5 bases, with 13 bases separating them. CDR1 is DFQATT, CDR2 SNEGSKA, per germline (reference sequence). The sample holds a few counts of this clonotype. MiXCR, applied by TCRdb to the 5' RACE reads, yields one record per CDR3 protein. The sample lists 1.5 million to 2 million distinct CDR3 sequences, less than 35% occurring once. Material for sequencing was cord blood. This clonotype was obtained from a newborn girl in good health. The chain employs TRBV20-1 and TRBJ2-5, with D possibly TRBD2 on 6 matching bases. CDR3 sequence (DNA): TGCAGTGCCAGGAGACTAGGGGAGACCCAGTACTTC. Translating gives CSARRLGETQYF.